What follows are 26 T cell receptor beta chains derived from one specimen sequenced in a study of blood T cell repertoires in COVID-19. Sequencing was performed with immunoSEQ multiplex PCR; in TCRdb, only in-frame clones are kept and a portion is missing. The sample contains more than 100,000 clones, around 83% of which appear only once. Sequencing was carried out using peripheral blood. Receptors originate from a woman aged 50 to 65 with acute or convalescent COVID-19.

This chain links TRBV6-5 with TRBJ2-7; the D gene is possibly TRBD2 (6 bases). The V end lost 6 bases, the J end lost 4 bases, and 13 bases lay between the germline ends. The CDR3 spans 13 residues. The germline gives CDR1 MNHEY, CDR2 SVGAGI. This CDR3 is CASRTSTNYEQYF. CDR3 nucleotide sequence: TGTGCCAGCAGAACTAGCACCAATTACGAGCAGTACTTC.

The chain is built from TRBV30 and TRBJ1-1; D call uncertain. Trimming took off 3 bases at V and 8 bases at J, with 16 bases between the two ends. The CDR3 length is 13 residues. The germline CDR1 and CDR2 sequences are GTSNPN and SVGIG (reference sequence). The CDR3 coding sequence is TGTGCCTGGAGCGCTAAACTCCATCTAGAAGCTTTCTTT. Amino acid sequence: CAWSAKLHLEAFF.

The chain carries TRBV5-1 and TRBJ1-1, with D possibly TRBD1 on 6 matching bases. The CDR3 spans 15 residues. Germline-derived CDR1 and CDR2 are SGHRS and YFSETQ. The V and J ends lost 2 bases and 7 bases respectively, with 18 bases between them. CDR3 in amino acids: CASSLTQGSTREAFF. In DNA form, the CDR3 reads TGCGCCAGCAGCTTAACCCAGGGGAGTACTCGTGAAGCTTTCTTT.

The V and J genes are TRBV4-1 and TRBJ2-3; a weak D match, TRBD1 (5 bases). Trimming removed 0 bases at V and 10 bases at J, with 14 bases between. CDR1 and CDR2 from the germline V gene are MGHRA and YSYEKL. The CDR3 covers 14 residues. CDR3 residues: CASSQDLGPLAQYF. The CDR3, as DNA: TGCGCCAGCAGCCAAGATCTGGGGCCATTGGCGCAGTATTTT.

This chain joins TRBV11-2 and TRBJ2-3, with 12 positions matching TRBD1. Germline loops: CDR1 SGHAT, CDR2 FQNNGV. There are 16 residues in the CDR3. Losses at the gene ends were 3 bases for V and 4 bases for J; bases not matched to a gene: 5. CDR3 sequence: CASSLGQGAVSDTQYF. The CDR3 DNA reads TGTGCCAGCAGCTTGGGACAGGGGGCAGTATCAGATACGCAGTATTTT.

The CDR3 region has the DNA TGTGCCAGCAGCGCCTTCACTAGCGGGGGGGCTACAGATACGCAGTATTTT. Its protein product is CASSAFTSGGATDTQYF. This chain joins TRBV9 and TRBJ2-3; 13 positions match TRBD2. The CDR3 is 17 amino acids. Germline trimming cut 3 bases from V and 3 bases from J; bases unmatched to any gene: 7. CDR1 and CDR2 from the germline V gene are SGDLS and YYNGEE. The entire variable domain, with the rest obtained from reference TRBV9 and TRBJ2-3, is as follows: DSGVTQTPKHLITATGQRVTLRCSPRSGDLSVYWYQQSLDQGLQFLIQYYNGEERAKGNILERFSAQQFPDLHSELNLSSLELGDSALYFCASSAFTSGGATDTQYFGPGTRLTVL.

This chain uses TRBV12-3 or TRBV12-4 with TRBJ1-6; 7 bases are a match to TRBD1. V shed 3 bases, J shed 11 bases, and the junction held 1 base outside the gene matches. The CDR3 has 12 amino acids. The CDR3 bases are TGTGCCAGCAGTTTTACAGGGGCACCCCTCCACTTT. This gives the protein CASSFTGAPLHF.

This clone was observed once. The chain links TRBV18 to TRBJ1-1; 10 nucleotides line up with TRBD1. V shed 1 base and J 0 bases; nucleotides not matched to a gene: 5. The CDR3 runs to 17 residues. Per germline, CDR1 KGHSH and CDR2 LQKENI. CDR3 DNA sequence: TGTGCCAGCTCACCACGCCGGACAGGGGGATTGAACACTGAAGCTTTCTTT. Its protein is CASSPRRTGGLNTEAFF.

CDR3 sequence (DNA): TGTGCCACCAGCATGCCGCGGGGGAATGAGCAGTTCTTC. Translation: CATSMPRGNEQFF. V gene TRBV15 combines with J gene TRBJ2-1; 7 bases fit TRBD2. J gave up 7 bases and V 4 bases, and 4 bases lay outside the gene matches. This CDR3 contains 13 residues. Germline CDR1 and CDR2: LNHNV and YYDKDF (reference sequence).

V and J are TRBV18 and TRBJ2-3; the match to TRBD2 covers 8 bases. Germline V lookup: CDR1 KGHSH, CDR2 LQKENI. Trimming cost V 4 bases and J 0 bases; bases outside gene matches: 12. The CDR3 runs to 18 residues. Here the CDR3 DNA reads TGTGCCAGCTCACTCAAAGCCCCCGGGGGGGCGAGCACAGATACGCAGTATTTT. Residues: CASSLKAPGGASTDTQYF.

This clone was counted between two and nine times. V gene TRBV4-2 combines with J gene TRBJ1-2; 7 nucleotides line up with TRBD1. The V gene's germline CDR1 is LGHNA and CDR2 YNFKEQ. This CDR3 is built from 15 residues. With 0 bases clipped from V and 6 bases from J, the junction kept 7 bases outside the gene matches. The CDR3 DNA follows: TGTGCCAGCAGCCAAGAAAGGGGGCAGGGGGATGGCTACACCTTC. Residues: CASSQERGQGDGYTF.

V and J are TRBV4-2 and TRBJ2-6; D call uncertain. The CDR3 covers 19 residues. The germline V and J ends were trimmed by 0 bases and 0 bases, with 15 bases remaining between them. CDR1 and CDR2 from the germline V gene are LGHNA and YNFKEQ. The CDR3 DNA reads as TGTGCCAGCAGCCAAGATCAAAACAGCCCGTACTCTGGGGCCAACGTCCTGACTTTC. This encodes CASSQDQNSPYSGANVLTF.

V is TRBV3-1 (or the pseudogene TRBV3-2) and J is TRBJ1-3, with D unresolved. The germline gives CDR1 LGHDT, CDR2 YNNKEL (reference sequence). Trimming stripped 4 bases from V and 0 bases from J, with 4 bases between. The CDR3 is 13 residues long. As DNA, the CDR3 is TGTGCCAGCAGCCCCGGCTCTGGAAACACCATATATTTT. Amino acid sequence: CASSPGSGNTIYF.

In this sample, this clone turned up a few times. The rearrangement links TRBV6-1 to TRBJ1-6, with a weak D call TRBD1 (6 bases). CDR1 and CDR2 from the germline V gene are MNHNS and SASEGT. V shed 1 base and J shed 7 bases, with 17 bases lying between them. The length of the CDR3 is 17 residues. The CDR3 here is CASSEVWTAKTNSPLHF. The DNA for the CDR3 is TGTGCCAGCAGTGAAGTTTGGACAGCCAAAACCAATTCACCCCTCCACTTT.

The chain employs TRBV6-5 and TRBJ1-4, with D tentatively TRBD1 (6 bases). V was cut by 4 bases and J by 4 bases, with 13 bases left in between. The CDR3 length is 15 residues. Germline CDR1 reads MNHEY; CDR2 reads SVGAGI. The CDR3 loop reads CASSSPGHHNEKLFF. CDR3 sequence (DNA): TGTGCCAGCAGTTCTCCGGGACACCATAATGAAAAACTGTTTTTT.

The chain couples TRBV5-1 to TRBJ1-2; D gene ambiguous. This CDR3 contains 12 residues. Germline values: CDR1 SGHRS, CDR2 YFSETQ. Between the trimmed V and J ends, which lost 1 base and 7 bases, there was a span of 8 bases. In DNA form, the CDR3 reads TGCGCCAGCAGCTTGAACGTCGGTGGCTACACCTTC. It translates to CASSLNVGGYTF. The variable domain in full, completed from reference TRBV5-1 and TRBJ1-2, reads KAGVTQTPRYLIKTRGQQVTLSCSPISGHRSVSWYQQTPGQGLQFLFEYFSETQRNKGNFPGRFSGRQFSNSRSEMNVSTLELGDSALYLCASSLNVGGYTFGSGTRLTVV.

The rearrangement uses TRBV15 and TRBJ2-1; TRBD2 is a possible D gene (5 bases). The CDR3 has 13 residues. The V gene's germline CDR1 is LNHNV and CDR2 YYDKDF (reference sequence). Trimming left V 1 base short and J 6 bases short, with 7 bases between. This CDR3 is CATSRGGSNEQFF. CDR3 DNA sequence: TGTGCCACCAGCAGAGGAGGGTCCAATGAGCAGTTCTTC. Supplemented by reference TRBV15 and TRBJ2-1, the full variable domain reads DAMVIQNPRYQVTQFGKPVTLSCSQTLNHNVMYWYQQKSSQAPKLLFHYYDKDFNNEADTPDNFQSRRPNTSFCFLDIRSPGLGDTAMYLCATSRGGSNEQFFGPGTRLTVL.

The V call is TRBV5-8, the J call TRBJ2-7; D possibly corresponds to TRBD1 (6 bases). V lost 1 base, J lost 7 bases, and 18 bases lay in between. The CDR3 contains 15 residues. The germline V gene encodes CDR1 SGHTS and CDR2 YDEGEE. CDR3 loop: CASSLSTGQRREQYF. Here the CDR3 DNA reads TGTGCCAGCAGCTTGTCAACAGGACAGAGGAGGGAGCAGTACTTC.

The chain recombines TRBV7-2 with TRBJ2-3; TRBD1 might be the D (6 bases). The length of the CDR3 is 15 residues. In germline, CDR1 is SGHTA, CDR2 FQGNSA. Trimming cost V 5 bases and J 7 bases, with 19 bases left between them. DNA of the CDR3: TGTGCCAGCAGCCAAGGGGACACCTATACTCATACGCAGTATTTT. Its translation: CASSQGDTYTHTQYF.

The chain links TRBV5-5 to TRBJ2-3; the match to TRBD2 covers 9 bases. Trimming took 1 base from V and 1 from J; bases not matched to a gene: 7. The CDR3 is 17 amino acids. Germline CDR1 is SGHKS and CDR2 is YYEKEE (reference sequence). The CDR3 DNA sequence: TGTGCCAGCAGCTTGCGGGCTAGCGGGATAGGCACAGATACGCAGTATTTT. Translation gives CASSLRASGIGTDTQYF. The whole variable domain, filled in from reference TRBV5-5 and TRBJ2-3, reads DAGVTQSPTHLIKTRGQQVTLRCSPISGHKSVSWYQQVLGQGPQFIFQYYEKEERGRGNFPDRFSARQFPNYSSELNVNALLLGDSALYLCASSLRASGIGTDTQYFGPGTRLTVL.

V usage is TRBV19 and J usage is TRBJ1-1; 7 bases are shared with TRBD1. This CDR3 contains 15 residues. CDR1 and CDR2 (germline): LNHDA, SQIVND (reference sequence). J gave up 3 bases and V 4 bases, and 8 bases lay outside the gene matches. CDR3 residues: CASSKTGLGDTEAFF. The DNA for the CDR3 is TGTGCCAGTAGTAAGACAGGGTTGGGGGACACTGAAGCTTTCTTT.

The chain joins TRBV10-3 to TRBJ1-6; D is undetermined. CDR1 and CDR2 from the germline V gene are ENHRY and SYGVKD. The CDR3 has 13 residues. Trimming took off 2 bases at V and 7 bases at J, with 6 bases between the two ends. The CDR3 spells CAISENGNSPLHF. As DNA, the CDR3 is TGTGCCATCAGTGAGAACGGGAATTCACCCCTCCACTTT.

The chain couples TRBV2 to TRBJ2-1, with D perhaps matching TRBD2 (6 bases). Trimming left V 2 bases short and J 0 bases short, with 17 bases between. Germline V gives CDR1 SNHLY, CDR2 FYNNEI. The CDR3 loop spans 18 amino acids. The CDR3 sequence is CASSESDPSGSSYNEQFF. CDR3 nucleotide sequence: TGTGCCAGCAGTGAATCAGACCCCTCCGGGAGCTCCTACAATGAGCAGTTCTTC.

Written as DNA, the CDR3 is TGTGCCAGCAGCGGGACAGGGGATGGAAACACCATATATTTT. This sequence encodes CASSGTGDGNTIYF. The chain links TRBV9 to TRBJ1-3; TRBD1 matches at 9 bases. The CDR3 runs 14 residues. The V and J ends lost 3 bases and 3 bases, in that order; junction bases with no gene match: 1. The germline CDR1 and CDR2 sequences are SGDLS and YYNGEE.

This clone was seen only a few times. The gene calls are TRBV12-3 or TRBV12-4 and TRBJ2-2; D might be TRBD2 (5 bases). This CDR3 contains 13 residues. The ends were cut back, 5 bases at V and 7 bases at J, with 11 bases in the middle. The CDR3 spells CASSAGNIGELFF. CDR3 DNA: TGTGCCAGCAGTGCCGGGAATATCGGGGAGCTGTTTTTT.

The V and J genes are TRBV7-8 and TRBJ2-3; the match to TRBD2 covers 13 bases. The CDR3 is 17 residues long. Per the germline V gene, CDR1 is SGHVS and CDR2 is FQNEAQ. Germline trimming cut 3 bases from V and 4 bases from J; bases unmatched to any gene: 7. The CDR3 is CASSFTWGLAGSDTQYF. As DNA, the CDR3 is TGTGCCAGCAGCTTCACGTGGGGACTAGCGGGGTCAGATACGCAGTATTTT.